The 23 T cell receptor beta chains reported below all come from one sample, sequenced in a study of blood T cell repertoires in COVID-19. Assay used: immunoSEQ multiplex PCR; TCRdb lists only in-frame clones, some missing. This sample has roughly 230,000 clones, with approximately 85% found just once. Sample: peripheral blood. Receptor source: a middle-aged man with COVID-19, enrolled during active disease.

The CDR3 loop is CASSSPAGSDTQYF. CDR3 DNA: TGTGCCAGCAGTTCCCCGGCAGGGTCAGATACGCAGTATTTT. The V call is TRBV27, the J call TRBJ2-3, with TRBD1 as a possible D gene (5 bases). CDR3 length equals 14 residues. V shed 4 bases and J shed 4 bases, with 12 bases lying between them. Germline CDR1 reads MNHEY; CDR2 reads SMNVEV (reference sequence).

This chain joins TRBV7-3 and TRBJ2-3, with D tentatively TRBD1 (5 bases). The CDR3 is made up of 15 amino acids. V shed 5 bases and J shed 1 base, with 13 bases lying between them. Per the germline V gene, CDR1 is SGHTA and CDR2 is FQGTGA. The CDR3 protein is CASSQSGQGTDTQYF. In DNA form, the CDR3 reads TGTGCCAGCAGCCAATCTGGACAAGGCACAGATACGCAGTATTTT.

This clone showed up just once. The CDR3 sequence: CASRDRTLVLAKNIQYF. The CDR3 DNA follows: TGTGCCAGCAGAGATAGGACATTGGTACTAGCCAAAAACATTCAGTACTTC. This chain links TRBV2 with TRBJ2-4, with D perhaps matching TRBD1 (5 bases). V dropped 6 bases and J dropped 0 bases, with 18 bases sitting between them. CDR1 SNHLY and CDR2 FYNNEI come from the germline V gene. The CDR3 is made up of 17 amino acids.

V gene TRBV7-2 combines with J gene TRBJ2-5; 11 bases agree with TRBD2. J lost 5 bases, V lost 6 bases, and 5 bases had no gene match. Germline V gives CDR1 SGHTA, CDR2 FQGNSA. The CDR3 totals 14 residues. The CDR3 spells CASSSGGAHETQYF. The DNA of the CDR3 is TGTGCCAGCAGTAGCGGGGGGGCACACGAGACCCAGTACTTC.

About this clone itself: This could be a read error, since a much larger clone is one nucleotide away. J is TRBJ1-2 and V is TRBV20-1; D is unclear. V was clipped by 3 bases and J by 2 bases, with 4 bases between them. Germline CDR1 and CDR2: DFQATT and SNEGSKA (reference sequence). CDR3 length equals 11 residues. CDR3 residues: CSASGNYGYTF. DNA of the CDR3: TGCAGTGCTAGCGGGAACTATGGCTACACCTTC.

The chain has TRBV9 and TRBJ1-3; D perhaps matches TRBD1 (5 bases). The V gene's germline CDR1 is SGDLS and CDR2 YYNGEE. The CDR3 runs 15 residues. V gave up 1 base and J gave up 0 bases, with 8 bases separating them. This CDR3 reads CASSVSTDSGNTIYF. The CDR3 region has the DNA TGTGCCAGCAGCGTATCGACAGACTCTGGAAACACCATATATTTT.

This chain connects TRBV18 to TRBJ1-5; D is possibly TRBD1 (5 bases). Looked up from germline, CDR1 is KGHSH and CDR2 is LQKENI. The V end lost 8 bases, the J end lost 5 bases, and 13 bases lay between the germline ends. This CDR3 region has 13 residues. The CDR3 DNA reads as TGTGCCAGCGCCACAGACAGACATCAGCCCCAGCATTTT. Translation gives CASATDRHQPQHF.

V is TRBV11-2 and J is TRBJ2-3; 8 bases match TRBD1. Germline V CDR1 and CDR2: SGHAT, FQNNGV. V lost 7 bases to trimming and J lost 1 base; unmatched junction nucleotides: 10. CDR3 length: 16 amino acids. CDR3 bases: TGTGCCAGCACCCGGACAGGGATGAAAGGCACAGATACGCAGTATTTT. Translating gives CASTRTGMKGTDTQYF.

The chain carries TRBV25-1 and TRBJ2-2; TRBD2 matches 8 bases. Trimming removed 11 bases from V and 5 bases from J; junction bases left unmatched: 4. The CDR3 has 12 residues. Looked up from germline, CDR1 is MGHDK and CDR2 is SYGVNS. In nucleotides, the CDR3 is TGTGCCTTAGGACTAGCAACCGGGGAGCTGTTTTTT. Translated, it gives CALGLATGELFF.

This rearrangement joins TRBV3-1 (or the pseudogene TRBV3-2) to TRBJ2-7; possibly TRBD1 for D (6 bases). This CDR3 spans 14 amino acids. Germline V gene data show CDR1 as LGHDT and CDR2 as YNNKEL (reference sequence). The V and J ends lost 6 bases and 1 base respectively, with 13 bases between them. The DNA of the CDR3 is TGTGCCAGCAGACAAACAGGGAGATCCTACGAGCAGTACTTC. Translating it yields CASRQTGRSYEQYF.

This clone was seen more than once but under ten times. V and J are TRBV19 and TRBJ2-5, with 7 positions matching TRBD1. Trimming removed 7 bases from V and 0 bases from J; junction bases left unmatched: 2. This CDR3 is built from 13 residues. Germline V gene data show CDR1 as LNHDA and CDR2 as SQIVND (reference sequence). The CDR3 region is CASKQGYQETQYF. CDR3 coding DNA: TGTGCCAGTAAACAGGGGTACCAAGAGACCCAGTACTTC.

The rearrangement joins TRBV6-5 to TRBJ2-7; 9 positions agree with TRBD1. Trimming cost V 5 bases and J 2 bases; bases outside gene matches: 4. The germline V gene has CDR1 MNHEY and CDR2 SVGAGI. This CDR3 region has 14 residues. DNA of the CDR3: TGTGCCAGCAGTAGGGACAGGGTGGCCTACGAGCAGTACTTC. Translating it yields CASSRDRVAYEQYF.

V gene TRBV9 combines with J gene TRBJ2-1; TRBD1 matches 9 bases. Trimming removed 3 bases from V and 8 bases from J; junction bases left unmatched: 9. The length of the CDR3 is 15 residues. Germline values: CDR1 SGDLS, CDR2 YYNGEE. In DNA, the CDR3 is TGTGCCAGCAGCGGGGGACAGGGACCCTTGGATGAGCAGTTCTTC. It translates to CASSGGQGPLDEQFF.

The chain links TRBV7-8 to TRBJ2-5; 9 bases fit TRBD2. This CDR3 spans 16 amino acids. Losses at the gene ends were 5 bases for V and 0 bases for J; bases not matched to a gene: 7. Germline CDR1 SGHVS, CDR2 FQNEAQ. The chain's CDR3 is CASSPKRLADQETQYF. Here the CDR3 DNA reads TGTGCCAGCAGCCCCAAGAGACTAGCGGACCAAGAGACCCAGTACTTC.

The chain is built from TRBV15 and TRBJ2-6; D is undetermined. Germline assignment: CDR1 LNHNV and CDR2 YYDKDF (reference sequence). This CDR3 comprises 17 residues. V shed 0 bases and J shed 0 bases, with 9 bases lying between them. The DNA of the CDR3 is TGTGCCACCAGCAGAGATCGACTCCTCTCTGGGGCCAACGTCCTGACTTTC. Protein: CATSRDRLLSGANVLTF.

Here the CDR3 reads CASSLVLQGHYEQYF. In DNA form, the CDR3 reads TGTGCCAGCAGCTTGGTTCTTCAGGGGCACTACGAGCAGTACTTC. This chain uses TRBV5-5 with TRBJ2-7, with a weak D call TRBD1 (6 bases). V gave up 0 bases and J gave up 3 bases, with 13 bases separating them. Germline V CDR1 and CDR2: SGHKS, YYEKEE (reference sequence). The CDR3 loop spans 15 amino acids.

The rearrangement links TRBV6-1 to TRBJ2-4, with 14 bases aligning to TRBD2. V lost 4 bases and J lost 1; bases outside the gene matches: 6. The length of the CDR3 is 18 residues. Germline V CDR1 and CDR2: MNHNS, SASEGT. Here the CDR3 reads CASSGTSGGSSAKNIQYF. The CDR3 region has the DNA TGTGCCAGCAGTGGGACTAGCGGGGGGAGCTCGGCCAAAAACATTCAGTACTTC.

This chain links TRBV5-4 with TRBJ2-1; 10 positions match TRBD2. There are 16 residues in the CDR3. The junction had 8 bases not matched to a gene; V was cut back by 5 bases and J by 3 bases. Germline CDR1 reads SGHNT; CDR2 reads YYREEE (reference sequence). CDR3 sequence reads: CASSSKRGGRYNEQFF. The CDR3 region has the DNA TGTGCCAGCAGTTCCAAGCGGGGGGGCCGCTACAATGAGCAGTTCTTC.

This chain links TRBV18 with TRBJ1-2; 9 bases agree with TRBD1. Germline CDR1 and CDR2: KGHSH and LQKENI. Trimming at V came to 3 bases and at J to 7 bases, leaving 3 bases not matched to a gene. The length of the CDR3 is 13 residues. The CDR3 DNA is TGTGCCAGCTCACCGGTGACAGGGGGTGGCTACACCTTC. This codes for CASSPVTGGGYTF. Full variable domain (rest looked up from reference TRBV18 and TRBJ1-2): NAGVMQNPRHLVRRRGQEARLRCSPMKGHSHVYWYRQLPEEGLKFMVYLQKENIIDESGMPKERFSAEFPKEGPSILRIQQVVRGDSAAYFCASSPVTGGGYTFGSGTRLTVV.

This rearrangement joins TRBV9 to TRBJ1-3; 8 positions match TRBD1. Germline CDR1 SGDLS, CDR2 YYNGEE. The V segment lost 3 bases and the J segment 2 bases; nucleotides outside the gene matches: 1. The CDR3 contains 14 residues. Written as DNA, the CDR3 is TGTGCCAGCAGCGAACAGGGGGCTGGAAACACCATATATTTT. Translating gives CASSEQGAGNTIYF.

This clone was seen more than once but under ten times. This sequence joins TRBV10-3 and TRBJ2-7, with TRBD1 identical over 8 bases. J was trimmed by 2 bases and V by 6 bases; bases with no gene match: 6. Germline loops: CDR1 ENHRY, CDR2 SYGVKD. The CDR3 has 14 amino acids. This chain's CDR3 is CAISGQGVAYEQYF. The CDR3, as DNA: TGTGCCATCAGCGGACAGGGCGTAGCCTACGAGCAGTACTTC.

This clone was seen just once. This chain uses TRBV19 with TRBJ2-1, with a possible D match to TRBD2 (6 bases). Germline values: CDR1 LNHDA, CDR2 SQIVND (reference sequence). V dropped 3 bases and J dropped 4 bases, with 25 bases sitting between them. The CDR3 contains 19 residues. In nucleotides, the CDR3 is TGTGCCAGTAGTATCGGTTGGGCCAGTGGGGGGTCGATATACAATGAGCAGTTCTTC. It translates to CASSIGWASGGSIYNEQFF.

The J gene is TRBJ1-6, the V gene TRBV27, with D unresolved. Germline CDR1 reads MNHEY; CDR2 reads SMNVEV (reference sequence). Trimming pared 2 bases from V and 0 bases from J, leaving 17 bases between. There are 19 residues in the CDR3. CDR3 residues: CASSLPRGGGSSYNSPLHF. CDR3 bases: TGTGCCAGCAGTTTACCCCGGGGAGGCGGTAGCTCCTATAATTCACCCCTCCACTTT.